A selection of T cell receptor beta chains follows, all from one sample in a study of T-cell reconstitution after alpha-beta-depleted transplantation in children. MiXCR, run by TCRdb on the PCR reads, gives a single entry per CDR3 protein. The data contain about 580,000 distinct CDR3 sequences, under 30% of them singletons. This sample comprised PBMCs, mostly from graft donor cells, obtained 360 days after TCRalphabeta/CD19-depleted stem cell transplant. The receptors here all came from a boy younger than two who had a stem cell transplant for acute myeloid leukemia, so the T cells may come from the graft donor. Both conserved end residues are part of each CDR3.

>TRBJ2-5|TRBV11-3|14
CASSYEWYQETQYF
>TRBJ2-7|TRBV20-1|16
CSASAFSGESSYEQYF
>TRBJ2-5|TRBV2|16
CASSDPGLGSQETQYF
>TRBJ2-7|TRBV29-1|15
CSVEVVSTSSYEQYF
>TRBJ1-3|TRBV6-5|16
CASSYSNGFGGNTIYF
>TRBJ2-1|TRBV24-1|22
CATSDFLEGTSFYQPQFNEQFF
>TRBJ2-1|TRBV3-1|14
CASSQALIRNEQFF
>TRBJ1-6|TRBV6-5|17
CASSSPGGQGADSPLHF
>TRBJ2-1|TRBV24-1|23
CAASDRRGRGRLAGGDLYNEQFF
>TRBJ2-1|TRBV27|18
CASSLRGLAGGIYNEQFF
>TRBJ2-7|TRBV7-2|15
CASSFFRTDTYEQYF
>TRBJ2-1|TRBV7-2|17
CASSLKASGLTYNEQFF
>TRBJ2-2|TRBV3-1|14
CASNAAGGTGELFF
>TRBJ2-5|TRBV20-1|15
CSRGGTDQFQETQYF
>TRBJ2-2|TRBV20-1|14
CSASEAGGIGELFF
>TRBJ2-1|TRBV28|14
CASSLWAVRGEQFF
>TRBJ2-1|TRBV28|17
CASSLPKSDRGDNEQFF
>TRBJ2-5|TRBV25-1|16
CASSTTSGAEQETQYF
>TRBJ1-1|TRBV6-2/TRBV6-3|15
CASRPGTAPNTEAFF
>TRBJ2-2|TRBV2|14
CASSVSGGTGELFF
>TRBJ1-5|TRBV12-3/TRBV12-4|17
CASSLGTRFDSNQPQHF
>TRBJ1-5|TRBV28|16
CASSFLQGLSNQPQHF
>TRBJ1-1|TRBV11-3|18
CASSLVGTGGALITEAFF
>TRBJ2-2|TRBV6-1|14
CASREGREHGELFF
>TRBJ2-1|TRBV20-1|15
CSANLKGRSNNEQFF
>TRBJ1-1|TRBV25-1|16
CASSVLPWDTDTEAFF